Shown below are 25 T cell receptor beta chains from a single sample sequenced in a study of response to subunit inactivated influenza vaccine. TCRdb itself ran the RT-PCR reads through MiXCR, one entry per CDR3 protein. The table lists 500,000 or so distinct CDR3 sequences, approximately 11% of them singletons. Source: PBMCs from blood, taken 45 days after vaccination. The receptors stem from a middle-aged man who received an inactivated influenza vaccine.

CDR3 sequence (DNA): TGTGCCAGCTCAATCAACAGGGTGGAGAATGAAAAACTGTTTTTT. Translation gives CASSINRVENEKLFF. J is TRBJ1-4 and V is TRBV18; TRBD1 is a possible D gene (6 bases). V was cut by 5 bases and J by 5 bases, with 15 bases left in between. CDR1 and CDR2 from the germline V gene are KGHSH and LQKENI. CDR3 length: 15 residues.

V usage is TRBV10-3 and J usage is TRBJ1-5; D is perhaps TRBD1 (6 bases). Between the trimmed V and J ends, which lost 4 bases and 7 bases, there was a span of 26 bases. Per germline, CDR1 ENHRY and CDR2 SYGVKD. The CDR3 has 18 residues. The chain's CDR3 is CAISVSAGGDQGNQPQHF. As DNA, the CDR3 is TGTGCCATCAGTGTTTCGGCGGGGGGCGATCAAGGGAACCAGCCCCAGCATTTT.

This clonotype was detected only a few times. The DNA of the CDR3 is TGTGCCAGCAGTTTCGGACTAAACCAAGAGACCCAGTACTTC. The encoded protein is CASSFGLNQETQYF. V gene TRBV6-2 or TRBV6-3 combines with J gene TRBJ2-5; D is possibly TRBD2 (6 bases). Germline V lookup: CDR1 MNHEY, CDR2 SVGEGT. V was pared by 4 bases and J by 0 bases, with 9 bases between. The CDR3 consists of 14 residues.

V usage is TRBV7-9 and J usage is TRBJ2-1; unclear D gene. The CDR3 runs 13 residues. Germline V gene lookup returns CDR1 SEHNR and CDR2 FQNEAQ (reference sequence). V shed 1 base and J shed 8 bases, with 9 bases lying between them. The CDR3 region has the DNA TGTGCCAGCAGCTTAGGGGAAGCTGATGAGCAGTTCTTC. Translating gives CASSLGEADEQFF.

This clonotype was recorded many times. The CDR3 here is CSAIQGSSNQPQHF. CDR3 sequence (DNA): TGCAGTGCTATCCAGGGTAGTAGCAATCAGCCCCAGCATTTT. The V call is TRBV20-1, the J call TRBJ1-5; perhaps TRBD1 as D (5 bases). Germline loops: CDR1 DFQATT, CDR2 SNEGSKA (reference sequence). V lost 4 bases and J lost 0, with 10 bases in between. The CDR3 length is 14 residues.

This clonotype appeared many times. The chain employs TRBV5-1 and TRBJ1-2; D unresolved. Germline assignment: CDR1 SGHRS and CDR2 YFSETQ. This CDR3 region has 13 residues. V lost 0 bases and J lost 4, with 7 bases in between. CDR3 DNA: TGCGCCAGCAGCTTGGCCGGGGTCTATGGCTACACCTTC. It is translated as CASSLAGVYGYTF.

The chain carries TRBV6-1 and TRBJ2-1, with TRBD2 identical over 10 bases. The junction had 8 bases not matched to a gene; V was cut back by 5 bases and J by 4 bases. The germline CDR1 and CDR2 sequences are MNHNS and SASEGT. The CDR3 spans 16 residues. This chain's CDR3 is CASSTQERGGYNEQFF. The CDR3 region has the DNA TGTGCCAGCAGTACCCAGGAGCGGGGGGGATACAATGAGCAGTTCTTC.

A few counts support this clonotype. The CDR3 spells CASSQAVWGINTEAFF. Written as DNA, the CDR3 is TGTGCCAGCAGCCAAGCTGTGTGGGGGATAAACACTGAAGCTTTCTTT. This chain links TRBV4-2 with TRBJ1-1; tentatively, D is TRBD1 (5 bases). Trimming took off 1 base at V and 2 bases at J, with 14 bases between the two ends. The CDR3 extends over 16 amino acids. Germline-derived CDR1 and CDR2 are LGHNA and YNFKEQ.

This clonotype was seen more than once but under ten times. The V call is TRBV11-2, the J call TRBJ2-5, with D hard to call. The CDR3 runs to 12 residues. Germline V gene sequence: CDR1 SGHAT, CDR2 FQNNGV. The V end lost 6 bases, the J end lost 4 bases, and 9 bases lay between the germline ends. The CDR3 region has the DNA TGTGCCAGCAGTTACATAGCAGAGACCCAGTACTTC. Translation: CASSYIAETQYF.

This clonotype was observed many times. The rearrangement links TRBV20-1 to TRBJ2-1, with 10 positions matching TRBD2. The CDR3 covers 14 residues. The ends lost 4 bases at V and 6 bases at J; junction bases unmatched: 6. CDR1 DFQATT and CDR2 SNEGSKA come from the germline V gene (reference sequence). The CDR3 loop reads CSAKSGRAANEQFF. CDR3 DNA: TGCAGTGCTAAGAGCGGGAGGGCCGCCAATGAGCAGTTCTTC.

Only a few counts were recorded for this clonotype. The chain combines TRBV6-2 or TRBV6-3 with TRBJ2-7, with D unclear. Germline assignment: CDR1 MNHEY and CDR2 SVGEGT. Trimming shortened V by 4 bases and J by 1 base, and 11 bases separated the two germline ends. The CDR3 covers 14 residues. CDR3 sequence reads: CASSSPLQSYEQYF. The CDR3 DNA is TGTGCCAGCAGTTCCCCCTTACAATCCTACGAGCAGTACTTC.

There are many counts of this clonotype. The rearrangement uses TRBV29-1 and TRBJ2-3; the D gene could be TRBD1 or TRBD2 (6 bases each). Trimming pared 7 bases from V and 3 bases from J, leaving 20 bases between. The germline gives CDR1 SQVTM, CDR2 ANQGSEA. The length of the CDR3 is 15 residues. CDR3 bases: TGCAGCGCTGGAGGGGGAGAGATTCCTACAGATACGCAGTATTTT. Its protein product is CSAGGGEIPTDTQYF.

This clonotype showed up many times. J is TRBJ2-1 and V is TRBV20-1; possibly TRBD2 for D (6 bases). The CDR3 contains 13 residues. The germline CDR1 and CDR2 sequences are DFQATT and SNEGSKA (reference sequence). V lost 0 bases, J lost 6 bases, and 9 bases lay in between. CDR3 DNA sequence: TGCAGTGCTAGAGAAACGACTAGCAATGAGCAGTTCTTC. As protein: CSARETTSNEQFF.

The rearrangement uses TRBV7-2 and TRBJ1-1, with D perhaps matching TRBD1 (5 bases). Trimming pared 5 bases from V and 1 base from J, leaving 14 bases between. This CDR3 has 15 residues. Germline loops: CDR1 SGHTA, CDR2 FQGNSA. DNA for the CDR3: TGTGCCAGCAGCCTAGAGGGGTGGACGAACACTGAAGCTTTCTTT. Protein sequence: CASSLEGWTNTEAFF.

The rearrangement uses TRBV5-1 and TRBJ2-5, with 13 bases matching TRBD2. The CDR3 length is 17 residues. Germline V gives CDR1 SGHRS, CDR2 YFSETQ. Trimming removed 2 bases from V and 4 bases from J; junction bases left unmatched: 8. Written as DNA, the CDR3 is TGCGCCAGCAGCTTAACTAGCGGGAGGGAACTTGGAGAGACCCAGTACTTC. This translates into CASSLTSGRELGETQYF.

J is TRBJ2-1 and V is TRBV6-5; the match to TRBD2 covers 13 bases. V gave up 2 bases and J gave up 5 bases; unmatched junction bases: 0. This CDR3 region has 15 residues. CDR1 and CDR2 from the germline V gene are MNHEY and SVGAGI. In DNA, the CDR3 is TGTGCCAGCAGTTACGGGACTAGCGGGGACAATGAGCAGTTCTTC. Its protein product is CASSYGTSGDNEQFF.

This clonotype was picked up many times. The genes are TRBV25-1 and TRBJ1-1; D unclear. The CDR3 is 15 amino acids. Germline assignment: CDR1 MGHDK and CDR2 SYGVNS. Trimming pared 2 bases from V and 5 bases from J, leaving 15 bases between. DNA of the CDR3: TGTGCCAGCAGTGAACCAAACGGAGGGAGGACTGAAGCTTTCTTT. This sequence encodes CASSEPNGGRTEAFF. The full variable domain, rest sourced from reference TRBV25-1 and TRBJ1-1, is EADIYQTPRYLVIGTGKKITLECSQTMGHDKMYWYQQDPGMELHLIHYSYGVNSTEKGDLSSESTVSRIRTEHFPLTLESARPSHTSQYLCASSEPNGGRTEAFFGQGTRLTVV.

This chain uses TRBV12-3 or TRBV12-4 with TRBJ1-5, with 7 positions matching TRBD1. Unmatched junction bases numbered 9, after V lost 5 bases and J lost 8 bases. The CDR3 has 14 amino acids. CDR3 loop: CASSPQGPSEPQHF. As DNA, the CDR3 is TGTGCCAGCAGTCCACAGGGGCCTAGCGAGCCCCAGCATTTT.

This chain uses TRBV27 with TRBJ2-1; TRBD2 agrees at 11 bases. Unmatched junction bases numbered 6, after V lost 1 base and J lost 7 bases. This CDR3 contains 16 residues. In germline, CDR1 is MNHEY, CDR2 SMNVEV (reference sequence). CDR3 sequence (DNA): TGTGCCAGCAGTTTATTGGTAGCGGGAGGGCCTAATGAGCAGTTCTTC. This encodes CASSLLVAGGPNEQFF.

The chain combines TRBV4-1 with TRBJ2-1; the match to TRBD1 covers 9 bases. CDR1 and CDR2 (germline): MGHRA, YSYEKL. The CDR3 runs 17 residues. Trimming at V came to 0 bases and at J to 2 bases, leaving 5 bases not matched to a gene. CDR3 DNA sequence: TGCGCCAGCAGCCAAGAATGGGGACAGGGCACCTACAATGAGCAGTTCTTC. Its translation: CASSQEWGQGTYNEQFF.

The chain recombines TRBV5-1 with TRBJ2-3; D possibly corresponds to TRBD2 (6 bases). Germline V lookup: CDR1 SGHRS, CDR2 YFSETQ. V shed 0 bases and J shed 2 bases, with 13 bases lying between them. The CDR3 is made up of 16 amino acids. The CDR3 region is CASSLGLDPSTDTQYF. The CDR3 nucleotides are TGCGCCAGCAGCTTGGGACTAGACCCCTCCACAGATACGCAGTATTTT. Full variable domain (remainder filled in from reference TRBV5-1 and TRBJ2-3): KAGVTQTPRYLIKTRGQQVTLSCSPISGHRSVSWYQQTPGQGLQFLFEYFSETQRNKGNFPGRFSGRQFSNSRSEMNVSTLELGDSALYLCASSLGLDPSTDTQYFGPGTRLTVL.

This clonotype was detected ten times or more. The rearrangement joins TRBV12-3 or TRBV12-4 to TRBJ1-5; D gene unclear. The V end was cut by 8 bases, the J end by 2 bases, with 10 bases between. The CDR3 spans 13 residues. The CDR3 here is CASGPTRNQPQHF. CDR3 nucleotides: TGTGCCAGCGGGCCAACGCGCAATCAGCCCCAGCATTTT.

The chain carries TRBV28 and TRBJ2-7; TRBD2 might be the D (6 bases). The CDR3 consists of 15 residues. Deletions cut 7 bases from V and 4 bases from J, with 20 bases between. Germline V lookup: CDR1 MDHEN, CDR2 SYDVKM. The CDR3 nucleotides are TGTGCCAGCACCCAAGACTTGGGACTCGTTTACGAGCAGTACTTC. Protein: CASTQDLGLVYEQYF.

This clonotype has more than one count but fewer than ten. This chain links TRBV6-1 with TRBJ1-5; no clear D. Germline CDR1 and CDR2: MNHNS and SASEGT. V was clipped by 8 bases and J by 1 base, with 6 bases between them. This CDR3 is 12 amino acids long. CDR3: CASSASNQPQHF. Written as DNA, the CDR3 is TGTGCCAGCTCGGCCAGCAATCAGCCCCAGCATTTT.

The chain combines TRBV3-1 with TRBJ2-5; D possibly corresponds to TRBD1 (5 bases). The germline V gene encodes CDR1 LGHDT and CDR2 YNNKEL (reference sequence). The CDR3 sequence is 15 residues long. Trimming shortened V by 0 bases and J by 5 bases, and 13 bases separated the two germline ends. The CDR3 reads CASSQDGAVRETQYF. The CDR3 DNA reads TGTGCCAGCAGCCAAGATGGGGCGGTTAGGGAGACCCAGTACTTC.